This entry is about one T cell receptor beta chain. The assay was immunoSEQ multiplex PCR, and TCRdb's table has in-frame clones only and misses some. The sample lists about 130,000 clones; about 70% were seen once. CDR1 SGHTA and CDR2 FQGTGA come from the germline V gene. V lost 2 bases to trimming and J lost 1 base, with 8 bases between them. The length of the CDR3 is 14 residues. This entry belongs to a study of cytotoxic CD8 clonotypes in ibrutinib-treated CLL. Study details: Following treatment for a median roughly 11 months, range 6 to 36, response samples were then taken.

The sequencing here drew on PBMCs, taken after 24 months of ibrutinib treatment. The sequence was collected from a human donor with chronic lymphocytic leukemia. The chain joins TRBV7-3 to TRBJ1-1; D is ambiguous. The CDR3 sequence is CASSLLGANTEAFF. The CDR3 coding sequence is TGTGCCAGCAGCTTATTGGGCGCGAACACTGAAGCTTTCTTT.